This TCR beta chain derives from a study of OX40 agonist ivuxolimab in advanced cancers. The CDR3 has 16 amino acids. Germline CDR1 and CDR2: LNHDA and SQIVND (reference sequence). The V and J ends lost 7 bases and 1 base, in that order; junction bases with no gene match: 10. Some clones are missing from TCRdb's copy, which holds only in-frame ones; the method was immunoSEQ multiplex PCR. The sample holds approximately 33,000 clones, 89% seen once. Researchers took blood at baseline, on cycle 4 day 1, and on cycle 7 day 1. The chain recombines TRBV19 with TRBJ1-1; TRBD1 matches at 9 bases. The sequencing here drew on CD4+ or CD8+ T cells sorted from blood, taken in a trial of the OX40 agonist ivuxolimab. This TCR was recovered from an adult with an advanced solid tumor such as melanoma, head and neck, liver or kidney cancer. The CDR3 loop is CASNLGGTGTNTEAFF. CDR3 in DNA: TGTGCCAGTAATTTAGGAGGGACAGGGACGAACACTGAAGCTTTCTTT.